This T cell receptor (beta chain) was captured in a study of blood T cell repertoires in COVID-19. Background on the study: Samples representing acute and convalescent COVID-19 were sourced from the United States, Italy and Spain.

Libraries were prepared by immunoSEQ multiplex PCR; TCRdb keeps only in-frame clonotypes and omits some of them. Of about 210,000 clones listed, roughly 87% are singletons. V dropped 0 bases and J dropped 2 bases, with 8 bases sitting between them. The CDR3 totals 14 residues. Germline lookup yields CDR1 MNHEY and CDR2 SVGEGT. The chain uses TRBV6-2 or TRBV6-3 and TRBJ2-7; D gene ambiguous. This TCR was sampled from a man aged 18-30 years with acute COVID-19. Material for sequencing was PBMCs or T cells enriched from blood (not recorded which). Here the CDR3 DNA reads TGTGCCAGCAGTTACTCGAACACCCCCTACGAGCAGTACTTC. It specifies CASSYSNTPYEQYF.